These 18 T cell receptor beta chains originate from one sample sequenced in a study of siplizumab effects on memory and regulatory T cells. Method: immunoSEQ multiplex PCR; TCRdb's copy keeps in-frame clones and lacks some. Among over 50,000 clones listed, 70% to 90% were seen once. The sequenced sample consisted of memory CD4+ T cells sorted from blood. The receptors shown here come from a human donor in good health.

J is TRBJ1-1 and V is TRBV5-1; 7 bases agree with TRBD1. CDR1 is SGHRS, CDR2 YFSETQ, per germline. This CDR3 has 14 residues. The V gene end was trimmed by 4 bases and the J gene end by 1 base; junction bases not matched to a gene: 4. The DNA for the CDR3 is TGCGCCAGCAGCAACAGGGGACCGAACACTGAAGCTTTCTTT. Its translation is CASSNRGPNTEAFF.

This chain connects TRBV6-5 to TRBJ1-2; D gene ambiguous. The CDR3 contains 14 residues. Germline lookup yields CDR1 MNHEY and CDR2 SVGAGI. V was cut by 6 bases and J by 3 bases, with 14 bases left in between. CDR3 amino acids: CASSPGGGYYGYTF. Written as DNA, the CDR3 is TGTGCCAGCAGCCCGGGCGGCGGTTACTATGGCTACACCTTC.

Remarks on this clone: The identical CDR3 is also encoded by other nucleotide sequences in the sample. The CDR3 loop reads CASSEITYGYTF. As DNA, the CDR3 is TGTGCCAGCAGTGAAATCACCTATGGCTACACCTTC. The chain links TRBV6-1 to TRBJ1-2; D gene uncertain. This CDR3 region has 12 residues. Trimming cost V 2 bases and J 4 bases, with 5 bases left between them. Germline CDR1 and CDR2: MNHNS and SASEGT.

The rearrangement joins TRBV20-1 to TRBJ2-7; the D gene is possibly TRBD2 (5 bases). The CDR3 length is 11 residues. Germline V gene sequence: CDR1 DFQATT, CDR2 SNEGSKA (reference sequence). V shed 3 bases and J shed 5 bases, with 8 bases lying between them. The CDR3 is CSASPRDEQYF. The CDR3 DNA sequence: TGCAGTGCTAGTCCGAGGGACGAGCAGTACTTC.

The chain combines TRBV18 with TRBJ1-4, with no clear D. This CDR3 has 13 amino acids. Germline CDR1 and CDR2: KGHSH and LQKENI. Trimming pared 6 bases from V and 7 bases from J, leaving 12 bases between. In DNA, the CDR3 is TGTGCCAGCTCGGAGGAGGTGGGTGAAAAACTGTTTTTT. Protein sequence: CASSEEVGEKLFF.

The chain combines TRBV5-1 with TRBJ2-1; 9 bases match TRBD2. The CDR3 sequence is 17 residues long. CDR1 is SGHRS and CDR2 is YFSETQ in the germline V gene. The junction had 11 bases not matched to a gene; V was cut back by 1 base and J by 6 bases. The CDR3 here is CASSLTIAGAEGNEQFF. The CDR3 region has the DNA TGCGCCAGCAGCTTGACCATAGCGGGAGCAGAGGGCAATGAGCAGTTCTTC.

This chain uses TRBV1 with TRBJ1-1. TRBV1 is listed as a pseudogene. The CDR3 length is 10 residues. The CDR3 loop reads CTSRGTEAFF. As DNA, the CDR3 is TGCACCAGCAGGGGCACTGAAGCTTTCTTT.

This chain joins TRBV4-2 and TRBJ2-5, with 8 bases aligning to TRBD2. The junction had 8 bases not matched to a gene; V was cut back by 1 base and J by 7 bases. The germline V gene has CDR1 LGHNA and CDR2 YNFKEQ. This CDR3 is built from 15 residues. CDR3 DNA: TGTGCCAGCAGCCAAGCCGGGGGGGCTAAGGGGACCCAGTACTTC. Its protein product is CASSQAGGAKGTQYF.

The chain is built from TRBV29-1 and TRBJ2-7; D possibly corresponds to TRBD2 (6 bases). Germline V gene lookup returns CDR1 SQVTM and CDR2 ANQGSEA. The CDR3 is 12 residues long. V lost 7 bases to trimming and J lost 2 bases, with 12 bases between them. The CDR3 here is CSGGDGAYEQYF. The CDR3 DNA reads TGCAGCGGGGGGGACGGAGCCTACGAGCAGTACTTC.

In this sample, this clone turned up a few times. As DNA, the CDR3 is TGTGCCAGCAGTAAGGGGGACTACGGTGGTGAAGCTTTCTTT. It codes for CASSKGDYGGEAFF. The V call is TRBV6-5, the J call TRBJ1-1; D is perhaps TRBD1 (6 bases). V was shortened by 5 bases and J by 7 bases, with 17 bases between the two germline ends. The CDR3 runs 14 residues. The germline gives CDR1 MNHEY, CDR2 SVGAGI.

The chain recombines TRBV5-1 with TRBJ2-3, with 8 bases identical to TRBD1. The CDR3 contains 14 residues. V was pared by 7 bases and J by 5 bases, with 9 bases of the junction left unmatched. Germline V gene sequence: CDR1 SGHRS, CDR2 YFSETQ. The CDR3 nucleotides read TGCGCCAGCGGAGATGCACAGGGGGTAGATACGCAGTATTTT. Protein sequence: CASGDAQGVDTQYF.

The chain employs TRBV6-5 and TRBJ2-5, with D possibly being TRBD1 (5 bases). Looked up from germline, CDR1 is MNHEY and CDR2 is SVGAGI. The CDR3 has 14 amino acids. Trimming cost V 5 bases and J 0 bases, with 10 bases left between them. CDR3 sequence reads: CASSSPGYQETQYF. The CDR3 bases are TGTGCCAGCAGTAGCCCAGGGTACCAAGAGACCCAGTACTTC.

This clone showed up just a few times. The chain couples TRBV21-1 to TRBJ2-7; the table's D call, TRBD2, was not checked against the DNA. TRBV21-1 is annotated as a pseudogene. This CDR3 is 17 amino acids long. The DNA for the CDR3 is TGTGCCAGCAGCAAAGACCTCGGGACTACCTACCTCTACGAGCAGTACTTC. It codes for CASSKDLGTTYLYEQYF.

The chain is built from TRBV11-3 and TRBJ1-2, with 7 bases aligning to TRBD1. J was trimmed by 5 bases and V by 4 bases; bases with no gene match: 10. Germline values: CDR1 SGHNT, CDR2 YENEEA. This CDR3 spans 15 amino acids. CDR3 sequence (DNA): TGTGCCAGCAGCTACAGCGCCGGGACAGCTTATGGCTACACCTTC. Residues: CASSYSAGTAYGYTF.

The chain recombines TRBV7-9 with TRBJ1-1; TRBD1 might be the D (6 bases). CDR1 is SEHNR and CDR2 is FQNEAQ in the germline V gene (reference sequence). Trimming removed 5 bases at V and 1 base at J, with 11 bases between. The CDR3 extends over 14 amino acids. Written as DNA, the CDR3 is TGTGCCAGCAGCCACGGACAGAGGAACACTGAAGCTTTCTTT. It specifies CASSHGQRNTEAFF.

This chain links TRBV27 with TRBJ1-2; D remains unclear. Germline V lookup: CDR1 MNHEY, CDR2 SMNVEV (reference sequence). Trimming shortened V by 3 bases and J by 4 bases, and 15 bases separated the two germline ends. This CDR3 has 15 amino acids. The CDR3 region is CASSFSTAAGYGYTF. As DNA, the CDR3 is TGTGCCAGCAGTTTCTCGACGGCGGCGGGCTATGGCTACACCTTC.

The chain joins TRBV5-4 to TRBJ2-5; 9 nucleotides align to TRBD2. Germline V CDR1 and CDR2: SGHNT, YYREEE (reference sequence). V was clipped by 3 bases and J by 6 bases; unmatched bases: 9. This CDR3 region has 15 residues. CDR3 coding DNA: TGTGCCAGCAGCTCGCCGGGACTAGCAATACAGACCCAGTACTTC. Translated: CASSSPGLAIQTQYF.

The rearrangement joins TRBV5-5 to TRBJ1-1; D possibly corresponds to TRBD1 (5 bases). V was cut by 2 bases and J by 4 bases, with 15 bases left in between. CDR1 is SGHKS, CDR2 YYEKEE, per germline (reference sequence). The CDR3 contains 15 residues. CDR3 nucleotide sequence: TGTGCCAGCAGCTTCGGTGGAGGGGTGGGCACTGAAGCTTTCTTT. Residues: CASSFGGGVGTEAFF.